A single sample gave rise to the 19 T cell receptor beta chains below, sequenced in a study of radiotherapy plus CTLA-4 blockade in lung cancer. Only in-frame clones appear in the TCRdb table, and some are missing; sequencing was by immunoSEQ multiplex PCR. The sample shows around 72,000 clones, about 80% of them seen only once. The material was peripheral blood, obtained from a patient treated with radiotherapy plus ipilimumab. The source is a human donor with non-small cell lung cancer who had a complete response to radiotherapy plus ipilimumab.

The rearrangement links TRBV11-2 to TRBJ1-1; the D gene is possibly TRBD1 (6 bases). The CDR3 contains 14 residues. Trimming left V 5 bases short and J 7 bases short, with 17 bases between. The germline V gene has CDR1 SGHAT and CDR2 FQNNGV. This CDR3 reads CASSLPWEGGEAFF. As DNA, the CDR3 is TGTGCCAGCAGCCTCCCCTGGGAGGGGGGTGAAGCTTTCTTT.

V is TRBV4-3 and J is TRBJ2-2; D not resolved. This CDR3 spans 13 amino acids. Trimming removed 4 bases from V and 7 bases from J, with 10 bases in between. CDR1 is LGHNA and CDR2 is YSLEER in the germline V gene. CDR3 residues: CASSPHPGGELFF. CDR3 DNA sequence: TGCGCCAGCAGCCCACATCCCGGCGGGGAGCTGTTTTTT.

As DNA, the CDR3 is TGTGCCAGCAGTGAAGCTTTGGGGGGCCAAGAGACCCAGTACTTC. This sequence encodes CASSEALGGQETQYF. The V and J genes are TRBV6-1 and TRBJ2-5; the D gene is possibly TRBD2 (6 bases). The CDR3 has 15 residues. CDR1 is MNHNS, CDR2 SASEGT, per germline. Trimming took 0 bases from V and 1 from J, leaving 9 bases between them.

This clone has only a few counts. The chain combines TRBV10-3 with TRBJ2-7, with 13 nucleotides matching TRBD2. CDR3 size: 13 residues. The germline V gene encodes CDR1 ENHRY and CDR2 SYGVKD. The CDR3 region has the DNA TGTGCCATCAGTGACACTAGCGGGAGGGCCCCTAAAGTC. Its translation is CAISDTSGRAPKV.

The CDR3 sequence: CAWSGGDGSNQPQHF. CDR3 nucleotide sequence: TGTGCCTGGAGTGGGGGGGACGGGAGCAATCAGCCCCAGCATTTT. This chain uses TRBV30 with TRBJ1-5; the D gene is possibly TRBD1 (5 bases). Germline CDR1 and CDR2: GTSNPN and SVGIG (reference sequence). Between the trimmed V and J ends, which lost 1 base and 1 base, there was a span of 11 bases. This CDR3 comprises 15 residues.

The rearrangement links TRBV6-5 to TRBJ1-6; D unclear. Germline V gene lookup returns CDR1 MNHEY and CDR2 SVGAGI. Trimming took 0 bases from V and 9 from J, leaving 12 bases between them. CDR3 length equals 15 residues. CDR3 residues: CASSYSEGFGSPLHF. The CDR3 nucleotides read TGTGCCAGCAGTTACTCGGAGGGTTTCGGTTCACCCCTCCACTTT.

There are a few counts of this clone. The rearrangement joins TRBV10-2 to TRBJ1-3; no definite D call. CDR3 size: 14 residues. Per the germline V gene, CDR1 is WSHSY and CDR2 is SAAADI. The V end was cut by 4 bases, the J end by 5 bases, with 12 bases between. CDR3 DNA sequence: TGCGCCAGCAGTGTTACGACGGCACGAAACACCATATATTTT. Translating it yields CASSVTTARNTIYF.

The gene calls are TRBV5-1 and TRBJ2-3, with TRBD2 matching over 12 bases. V was pared by 3 bases and J by 5 bases, with 7 bases of the junction left unmatched. This CDR3 contains 16 residues. From germline, CDR1 is SGHRS and CDR2 YFSETQ. The CDR3 region is CASSSSTSGRVDTQYF. DNA for the CDR3: TGCGCCAGCAGCTCCTCGACTAGCGGGAGAGTAGATACGCAGTATTTT.

The chain has TRBV2 and TRBJ2-7; 7 bases match TRBD2. V lost 6 bases and J lost 7; bases outside the gene matches: 15. The CDR3 runs to 15 residues. The germline V gene encodes CDR1 SNHLY and CDR2 FYNNEI. CDR3 sequence: CASSVGGSSWKEQYF. In nucleotides, the CDR3 is TGTGCCAGCAGCGTGGGAGGGTCAAGTTGGAAGGAGCAGTACTTC.

The CDR3: CASSLRGTPGPAVSGRFF. The CDR3 DNA sequence: TGTGCCAGCAGCCTTAGAGGGACCCCGGGACCCGCCGTAAGCGGCCGGTTCTTC. The V gene is TRBV7-2, the J gene TRBJ2-1; D possibly uses TRBD1 or TRBD2 (5 bases each). V was cut by 5 bases and J by 15 bases, with 35 bases left in between. The V gene's germline CDR1 is SGHTA and CDR2 FQGNSA. The CDR3 is made up of 18 amino acids. Looking up the rest from reference TRBV7-2 and TRBJ2-1 gives the full variable domain: GAGVSQSPSNKVTEKGKDVELRCDPISGHTALYWYRQSLGQGLEFLIYFQGNSAPDKSGLPSDRFSAERTGGSVSTLTIQRTQQEDSAVYLCASSLRGTPGPAVSGRFFGPGTRLTVL.

The rearrangement joins TRBV10-2 to TRBJ2-7; unclear D gene. The V gene's germline CDR1 is WSHSY and CDR2 SAAADI. The CDR3 loop spans 14 amino acids. Deletions cut 0 bases from V and 2 bases from J, with 8 bases between. CDR3 residues: CASSESLNTYEQYF. The CDR3 DNA follows: TGCGCCAGCAGTGAGTCGCTGAATACCTACGAGCAGTACTTC.

The chain carries TRBV7-6 and TRBJ1-1; the D is unclear. CDR1 is SGHVS, CDR2 FNYEAQ, per germline. Trimming pared 6 bases from V and 0 bases from J, leaving 17 bases between. CDR3 length: 16 residues. The DNA for the CDR3 is TGTGCCAGCAGGGCGGGCGCGGCAGCCATGAACACTGAAGCTTTCTTT. It encodes CASRAGAAAMNTEAFF. The entire variable domain, with the rest obtained from reference TRBV7-6 and TRBJ1-1, is as follows: GAGVSQSPRYKVTKRGQDVALRCDPISGHVSLYWYRQALGQGPEFLTYFNYEAQQDKSGLPNDRFSAERPEGSISTLTIQRTEQRDSAMYRCASRAGAAAMNTEAFFGQGTRLTVV.

This clone occurred a few times. This sequence joins TRBV5-6 and TRBJ2-7; no clear D. V lost 4 bases to trimming and J lost 3 bases, with 11 bases between them. Germline CDR1 is SGHDT and CDR2 is YYEEEE. The CDR3 runs 13 residues. The CDR3 DNA is TGTGCCAGCAGCCCTTCGGATCTCTACGAGCAGTACTTC. Translated, it gives CASSPSDLYEQYF.

This chain connects TRBV7-2 to TRBJ1-5; D not certain. V was trimmed by 1 base and J by 6 bases, leaving 13 bases between them. Germline V gene data show CDR1 as SGHTA and CDR2 as FQGNSA. The CDR3 loop spans 15 amino acids. CDR3 in DNA: TGTGCCAGCAGCTTAGGTAGGGCTTCGGCTCAGCCCCAGCATTTT. It yields the protein CASSLGRASAQPQHF.

There are a few counts of this clone. This chain joins TRBV7-9 and TRBJ1-2; 8 positions agree with TRBD1. With V trimmed by 8 bases and J by 8 bases, 10 bases remained unmatched. Germline CDR1 reads SEHNR; CDR2 reads FQNEAQ (reference sequence). There are 13 residues in the CDR3. The DNA of the CDR3 is TGTGCCAGCGGCCGGACAGGGTTTTTGGGCTACACCTTC. It is translated as CASGRTGFLGYTF.

This clone was counted between two and nine times. This sequence joins TRBV7-8 and TRBJ2-1; 8 nucleotides align to TRBD2. J lost 13 bases, V lost 4 bases, and 9 bases had no gene match. CDR1 is SGHVS and CDR2 is FQNEAQ in the germline V gene. The CDR3 has 13 residues. CDR3 nucleotide sequence: TGTGCCAGCAGCTCCCGTTTACGGGAGGGCCAGTTCTTC. Protein: CASSSRLREGQFF.

The J gene is TRBJ1-3, the V gene TRBV16; D might be TRBD1 (5 bases). CDR1 is KGHSY, CDR2 FQNENV, per germline. The CDR3 totals 17 residues. Trimming removed 3 bases at V and 0 bases at J, with 15 bases between. Written as DNA, the CDR3 is TGTGCCAGCAGCCATACAATGACAGCCGTCTCTGGAAACACCATATATTTT. It encodes CASSHTMTAVSGNTIYF.

This sequence joins TRBV6-4 and TRBJ2-7, with D maybe TRBD2 (6 bases). CDR1 is MRHNA and CDR2 is SNTAGT in the germline V gene. This CDR3 comprises 13 residues. Between the trimmed V and J ends, which lost 6 bases and 3 bases, there was a span of 12 bases. The DNA for the CDR3 is TGTGCCAGCAGAGAAGGACTAAGCTACGAGCAGTACTTC. It yields the protein CASREGLSYEQYF.

V usage is TRBV6-5 and J usage is TRBJ1-3; D gene ambiguous. Looked up from germline, CDR1 is MNHEY and CDR2 is SVGAGI. This CDR3 has 14 residues. Trimming pared 6 bases from V and 0 bases from J, leaving 9 bases between. CDR3 loop: CASRMDDSGNTIYF. The CDR3 DNA is TGTGCCAGCAGAATGGACGACTCTGGAAACACCATATATTTT.